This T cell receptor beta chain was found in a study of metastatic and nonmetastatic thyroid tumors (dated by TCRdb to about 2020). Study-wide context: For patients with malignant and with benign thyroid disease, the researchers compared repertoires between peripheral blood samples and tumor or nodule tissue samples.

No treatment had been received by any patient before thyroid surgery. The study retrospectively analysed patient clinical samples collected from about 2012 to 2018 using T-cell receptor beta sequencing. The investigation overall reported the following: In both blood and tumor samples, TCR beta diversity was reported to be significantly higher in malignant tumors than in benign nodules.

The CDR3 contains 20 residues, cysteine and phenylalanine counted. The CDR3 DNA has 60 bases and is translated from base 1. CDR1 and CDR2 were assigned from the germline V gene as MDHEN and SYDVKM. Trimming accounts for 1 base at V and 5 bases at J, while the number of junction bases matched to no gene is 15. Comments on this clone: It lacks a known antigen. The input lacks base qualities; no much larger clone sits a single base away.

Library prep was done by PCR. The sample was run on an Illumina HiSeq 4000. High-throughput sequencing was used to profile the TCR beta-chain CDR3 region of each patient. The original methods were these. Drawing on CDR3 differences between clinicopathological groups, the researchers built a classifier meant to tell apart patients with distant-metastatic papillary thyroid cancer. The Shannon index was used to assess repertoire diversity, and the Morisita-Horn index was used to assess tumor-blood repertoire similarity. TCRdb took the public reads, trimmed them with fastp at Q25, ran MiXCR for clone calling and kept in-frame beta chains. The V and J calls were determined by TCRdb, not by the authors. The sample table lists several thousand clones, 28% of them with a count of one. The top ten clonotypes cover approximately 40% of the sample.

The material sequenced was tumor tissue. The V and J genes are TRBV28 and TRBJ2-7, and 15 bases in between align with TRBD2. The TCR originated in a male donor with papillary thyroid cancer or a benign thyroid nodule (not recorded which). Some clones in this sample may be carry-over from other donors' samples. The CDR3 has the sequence CASSLSLGLAGGSDLDEQYF. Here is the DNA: TGTGCCAGCAGTTTATCCCTTGGACTAGCGGGGGGGTCTGATTTGGACGAGCAGTACTTC.